Presented here are 14 T cell receptor beta chains from one specimen sequenced in a study of cytomegalovirus exposure and HLA in healthy donors. Primers included in the PCR were 60 Vbeta and 13 Jbeta primers. The data were produced by immunoSEQ multiplex PCR, yet TCRdb's version contains in-frame clones alone and is incomplete. The sample lists approximately 170,000 clones; approximately 88% were seen once. The sequenced sample was PBMCs. The receptor source for this set is a boy aged 2 to 9 in good health and CMV-seronegative.

The chain joins TRBV6-1 to TRBJ2-5; 11 bases line up with TRBD1. V shed 6 bases, J shed 5 bases, and the junction held 8 bases outside the gene matches. Germline V gene sequence: CDR1 MNHNS, CDR2 SASEGT. The CDR3 runs 15 residues. The CDR3 loop reads CASRASGTGGETQYF. The CDR3 bases are TGTGCCAGCAGGGCCTCCGGGACAGGGGGTGAGACCCAGTACTTC.

The sample holds one count of this clone. This sequence joins TRBV6-6 and TRBJ2-5; D is perhaps TRBD2 (6 bases). V dropped 8 bases and J dropped 4 bases, with 17 bases sitting between them. The CDR3 is made up of 14 amino acids. The germline CDR1 and CDR2 sequences are MNHNY and SVGAGI (reference sequence). CDR3 DNA: TGTGCCAGCGGCCATCCGGGAGCGGGAGAGACCCAGTACTTC. Protein: CASGHPGAGETQYF.

The chain employs TRBV19 and TRBJ1-2, with 7 bases aligning to TRBD1. CDR1 is LNHDA, CDR2 SQIVND, per germline (reference sequence). The CDR3 totals 14 residues. The V and J ends lost 7 bases and 2 bases, in that order; junction bases with no gene match: 7. CDR3: CASTPTGTNYGYTF. The DNA for the CDR3 is TGTGCCAGTACCCCGACAGGGACGAACTATGGCTACACCTTC.

This clone was counted only a few times. V and J are TRBV11-3 and TRBJ2-1; 12 positions match TRBD2. V was clipped by 1 base and J by 0 bases; unmatched bases: 7. The CDR3 is 19 amino acids. CDR1 is SGHNT, CDR2 YENEEA, per germline. CDR3 nucleotides: TGTGCCAGCAGCTTAGCTAGGCCGACTAGCGGGAGCTCCTACAATGAGCAGTTCTTC. Protein product: CASSLARPTSGSSYNEQFF.

The chain combines TRBV21-1 with TRBJ2-3; TRBD2 is the table's D call and was not checked against the DNA. TRBV21-1 is termed a pseudogene. This CDR3 comprises 18 residues. In DNA form, the CDR3 reads TGTGCCAGCAGCTCCTACCCGGGGGAACCCCGGGCGACAGATACGCAGTATTTT. This translates into CASSSYPGEPRATDTQYF.

V gene TRBV7-6 combines with J gene TRBJ2-2; unclear D gene. Germline V gene data show CDR1 as SGHVS and CDR2 as FNYEAQ. V shed 2 bases and J shed 6 bases, with 13 bases lying between them. The CDR3 totals 15 residues. CDR3 in DNA: TGTGCCAGCAGCTTACAGTCAGAAGTTCCCGGGGAGCTGTTTTTT. Its translation: CASSLQSEVPGELFF.

This sequence joins TRBV5-1 and TRBJ2-7, with 10 bases that match TRBD1. The CDR3 contains 17 residues. Germline values: CDR1 SGHRS, CDR2 YFSETQ. V shed 0 bases and J 5 bases; nucleotides not matched to a gene: 11. Here the CDR3 DNA reads TGCGCCAGCAGCTTGGACACCGACCGGGACAGGGGCCACGAGCAGTACTTC. It is translated as CASSLDTDRDRGHEQYF.

The chain couples TRBV27 to TRBJ2-3, with TRBD2 matching 7 bases. The junction had 10 bases not matched to a gene; V was cut back by 5 bases and J by 5 bases. Germline lookup yields CDR1 MNHEY and CDR2 SMNVEV (reference sequence). This CDR3 has 15 amino acids. The CDR3 here is CASSPRTRGGDTQYF. The CDR3, as DNA: TGTGCCAGCAGTCCTAGGACTAGGGGCGGAGATACGCAGTATTTT.

This clone was counted a single time. This chain uses TRBV7-9 with TRBJ2-7; the match to TRBD2 covers 10 bases. CDR3 length: 16 amino acids. The J segment lost 1 base and the V segment lost 3 bases, leaving 6 bases of the junction unmatched. Germline V gives CDR1 SEHNR, CDR2 FQNEAQ (reference sequence). CDR3 DNA sequence: TGTGCCAGCAGCTTTACCGGGACTAGCGCGTCCTACGAGCAGTACTTC. This sequence encodes CASSFTGTSASYEQYF.

The rearrangement uses TRBV19 and TRBJ2-3; TRBD2 aligns across 13 bases. The CDR3 extends over 16 amino acids. After removal of 5 bases from V and 2 bases from J, the junction contained 4 bases not matched to a gene. Per the germline V gene, CDR1 is LNHDA and CDR2 is SQIVND (reference sequence). In DNA, the CDR3 is TGTGCCAGTAGTTGGACTAGCGGGAGTCCCACAGATACGCAGTATTTT. It is translated as CASSWTSGSPTDTQYF. The full variable domain, completed using reference TRBV19 and TRBJ2-3, is DGGITQSPKYLFRKEGQNVTLSCEQNLNHDAMYWYRQDPGQGLRLIYYSQIVNDFQKGDIAEGYSVSREKKESFPLTVTSAQKNPTAFYLCASSWTSGSPTDTQYFGPGTRLTVL.

The rearrangement uses TRBV5-4 and TRBJ1-6; perhaps TRBD1 as D (6 bases). The CDR3 has 16 residues. The V gene's germline CDR1 is SGHNT and CDR2 YYREEE (reference sequence). The V gene lost 4 bases and the J gene lost 7 bases, with 18 bases spanning the gap. CDR3 DNA: TGTGCCAGCAGCCTCTCAGGGGCCTCGGGGAATTCACCCCTCCACTTT. This codes for CASSLSGASGNSPLHF. The whole variable domain, filled in from reference TRBV5-4 and TRBJ1-6, reads ETGVTQSPTHLIKTRGQQVTLRCSSQSGHNTVSWYQQALGQGPQFIFQYYREEENGRGNFPPRFSGLQFPNYSSELNVNALELDDSALYLCASSLSGASGNSPLHFGNGTRLTVT.

V and J are TRBV2 and TRBJ1-3; no clear D. Germline assignment: CDR1 SNHLY and CDR2 FYNNEI. Trimming shortened V by 3 bases and J by 0 bases, and 21 bases separated the two germline ends. The CDR3 runs 19 residues. The CDR3 coding sequence is TGTGCCAGCAGTGAGGCGCACAGCTTACCCCCGTACTCTGGAAACACCATATATTTT. This encodes CASSEAHSLPPYSGNTIYF.

The chain employs TRBV4-3 and TRBJ2-7, with TRBD1 matching over 7 bases. Germline V gene sequence: CDR1 LGHNA, CDR2 YSLEER. V was pared by 1 base and J by 0 bases, with 3 bases of the junction left unmatched. The CDR3 length is 15 residues. CDR3 protein: CASSQGTGASYEQYF. The DNA of the CDR3 is TGCGCCAGCAGCCAAGGCACAGGGGCCTCCTACGAGCAGTACTTC.

The chain links TRBV19 to TRBJ1-1; D is undetermined. Looked up from germline, CDR1 is LNHDA and CDR2 is SQIVND (reference sequence). Trimming pared 4 bases from V and 1 base from J, leaving 16 bases between. The CDR3 sequence is 16 residues long. The CDR3 nucleotides are TGTGCCAGTAGTAGACGGGAGGCAGCCCCGAACACTGAAGCTTTCTTT. As protein: CASSRREAAPNTEAFF. Supplemented by reference TRBV19 and TRBJ1-1, the full variable domain reads DGGITQSPKYLFRKEGQNVTLSCEQNLNHDAMYWYRQDPGQGLRLIYYSQIVNDFQKGDIAEGYSVSREKKESFPLTVTSAQKNPTAFYLCASSRREAAPNTEAFFGQGTRLTVV.